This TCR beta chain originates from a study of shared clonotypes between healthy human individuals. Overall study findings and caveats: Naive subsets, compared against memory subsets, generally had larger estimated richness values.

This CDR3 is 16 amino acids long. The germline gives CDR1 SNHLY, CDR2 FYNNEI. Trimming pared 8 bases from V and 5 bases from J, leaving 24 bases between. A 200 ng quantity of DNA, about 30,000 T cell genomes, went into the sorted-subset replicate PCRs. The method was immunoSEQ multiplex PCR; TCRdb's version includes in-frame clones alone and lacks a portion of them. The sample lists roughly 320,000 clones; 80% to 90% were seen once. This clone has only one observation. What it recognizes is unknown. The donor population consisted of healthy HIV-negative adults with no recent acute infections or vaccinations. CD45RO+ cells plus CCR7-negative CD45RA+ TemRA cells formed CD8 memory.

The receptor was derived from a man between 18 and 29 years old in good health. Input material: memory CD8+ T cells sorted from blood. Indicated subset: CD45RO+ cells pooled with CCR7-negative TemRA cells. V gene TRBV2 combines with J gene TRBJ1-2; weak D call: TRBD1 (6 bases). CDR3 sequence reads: CASAWPSEGDLYGYTF. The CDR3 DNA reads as TGTGCCAGCGCTTGGCCCTCTGAGGGGGACCTTTATGGCTACACCTTC.